Listed below are T cell receptor beta chains from one sample, sequenced in a study of cytomegalovirus exposure and HLA in healthy donors. TCRdb's table, derived via immunoSEQ multiplex PCR, lists solely in-frame clones and lacks some. The sample consists of about 280,000 clones, approximately 87% of them appearing once. Sample: PBMCs. The receptor source for this set is a woman aged 18 to 35 in good health and CMV-seronegative. The CDR3 runs from the conserved cysteine through the conserved F or W. Fields, in order: J gene, clone size, V gene, D gene, CDR3 DNA, CDR3 protein. A D gene is named only where the DNA matches it firmly. Not every row has a clone size; where given, it reads once, few, many or a size class.

TRBJ1-2 . TRBV4-1 . TGCGCCAGCAGGCCCCCGGGCCTACCGAGGGATGGCTACACCTTC CASRPPGLPRDGYTF
TRBJ2-5 . TRBV12-5 . TGTGCTAGTGGTTTGGTACCCGCGTACCAAGAGACCCAGTACTTC CASGLVPAYQETQYF
TRBJ2-1 . TRBV19 . TGTGCCAGTAGGCCTAGCGTCTCCTACAATGAGCAGTTCTTC CASRPSVSYNEQFF
TRBJ2-5 . TRBV6-6 . TGTGCCAGCAGCCCCGGGGAGACCCAGTACTTC CASSPGETQYF
TRBJ1-5 . TRBV14 . TGTGCCAGCAGCCAAGAAAGGGAGGGTTATCAGCCCCAGCATTTT CASSQEREGYQPQHF
TRBJ1-3 . TRBV5-1 . TGCGCCAGCAGCCTATTACAGGGATCAGGAAACACCATATATTTT CASSLLQGSGNTIYF
TRBJ2-1 . TRBV9 TRBD2 TGTGCCAGCAGCGCATTATGGACTAGCGGGAGTCTTAATGAGCAGTTCTTC CASSALWTSGSLNEQFF
TRBJ2-5 . TRBV6-5 . TGTGCCAGCAGTTACGCCGGCGGAACCCAAGAGACCCAGTACTTC CASSYAGGTQETQYF
TRBJ1-2 . TRBV6-5 . TGTGCCAGCAGTTACTCTGGCGGGATTACCTATGGCTACACCTTC CASSYSGGITYGYTF
TRBJ1-2 . TRBV19 TRBD1 TGTGCCAGTCAGCCCGGACAGGCCTATGGCTACACCTTC CASQPGQAYGYTF
TRBJ1-5 few TRBV5-1 . TGCGCCAGCAGCTTTGATGTCGGTCAGCCCCAGCATTTT CASSFDVGQPQHF
TRBJ1-6 . TRBV9 . TGTGCCAGCAGCGTAGAAGGGGAATATTCACCCCTCCACTTT CASSVEGEYSPLHF
TRBJ2-1 . TRBV2 . TGTGCCAGCAGTGTGGTGCTATACAATGAGCAGTTCTTC CASSVVLYNEQFF
TRBJ1-3 . TRBV28 TRBD1 TGTGCCAGCAGTCCGGGACAGGGCCCAAGCTCTGGAAACACCATATATTTT CASSPGQGPSSGNTIYF
TRBJ2-3 . TRBV27 TRBD2 TGTGCCAGCAGTGGGGGCCCGGGACTAGCGGGAGGGGTCGGTACGCAGTATTTT CASSGGPGLAGGVGTQYF
TRBJ2-5 . TRBV11-2 TRBD1 TGTGCCAGCAGCCCCTCCCCGACAGGGCACTTGAGGGGGACCCAGTACTTC CASSPSPTGHLRGTQYF
TRBJ2-7 . TRBV9 TRBD2 TGTGCCAGCAGCGTAGGAGGCGGGAGAAGCTACGAGCAGTACTTC CASSVGGGRSYEQYF
TRBJ1-2 . TRBV6-5 . TGTGCCAGCAGTTACGTCCGGGGGGCAGGTGGCTACACCTTC CASSYVRGAGGYTF
TRBJ1-1 . TRBV27 . TGTGCCAGCAGCCAGGGCGCCACTGAAGCTTTCTTT CASSQGATEAFF
TRBJ2-2 once TRBV28 TRBD2 TGTGCCAGCAGTTTAGGGGACTACGGCACCGGGGAGCTGTTTTTT CASSLGDYGTGELFF
TRBJ2-2 . TRBV10-1 . TGCGCCAGCAGTGACACGAACACCGGGGAGCTGTTTTTT CASSDTNTGELFF
TRBJ2-2 once TRBV28 TRBD2 TGTGCCAGCAGACCGGGACTAGCGGGATCCGGGGAGCTGTTTTTT CASRPGLAGSGELFF
TRBJ1-2 . TRBV10-3 . TGTGCCATCAGCCCAGGGCCTATCGCTAACTATGGCTACACCTTC CAISPGPIANYGYTF
TRBJ2-3 . TRBV27 . TGTGCCAGCAGTTTACCCGCGCGCGATACGCAGTATTTT CASSLPARDTQYF
TRBJ1-1 . TRBV20-1 . TGCAGTGCTAGATATTACACTGAAGCTTTCTTT CSARYYTEAFF
TRBJ2-7 . TRBV5-4 . TGTGCCAGCAGCTCATACAGGGATCCCTACGAGCAGTACTTC CASSSYRDPYEQYF
TRBJ2-5 . TRBV15 . TGTGCCACCAGCAGAGATAAGGCCAGGCAAGAGACCCAGTACTTC CATSRDKARQETQYF
TRBJ2-2 . TRBV2 TRBD2 TGTGCCAGCAGTGAAGTGGGGCGGACTAGTAGATCCGGGGAGCTGTTTTTT CASSEVGRTSRSGELFF
TRBJ1-1 . TRBV5-1 . TGCGCCAGCAGCTTGGCAAGGGGGAACACTGAAGCTTTCTTT CASSLARGNTEAFF
TRBJ1-6 . TRBV11-2 . TGTGCCAGCAGCCTTGGCAGGGCCAGTCATTCACCCCTCCACTTT CASSLGRASHSPLHF
TRBJ2-3 . TRBV18 . TGTGCCAGCTCACCCACGGTTCCCGGCGGAGATACGCAGTATTTT CASSPTVPGGDTQYF
TRBJ1-2 . TRBV2 . TGTGCCAGCAGGGTCCGGGAGGGACGTAGGTATGGCTACACCTTC CASRVREGRRYGYTF
TRBJ1-1 . TRBV18 . TGTGCCAGCTCACCACCGGGGGGAAACACTGAAGCTTTCTTT CASSPPGGNTEAFF
TRBJ2-7 once TRBV19 . TGTGCCAGTAGTATCCAGGGTTACGAGCAGTACTTC CASSIQGYEQYF
TRBJ2-1 . TRBV6-4 . TGTGCCACTAGACTAGAGGCTTTGGGTGAGCAGTTCTTC CATRLEALGEQFF
TRBJ2-5 . TRBV15 . TGTGCCACCAGCAGACCGCCCTCCTCCCCGGGTCAAGAGACCCAGTACTTC CATSRPPSSPGQETQYF
TRBJ1-1 . TRBV4-1 . TGCGCCAGCAGCCAAGGAGGGCGCGGGAAATTCCTGGACACTGAAGCTTTCTTT CASSQGGRGKFLDTEAFF
TRBJ1-5 . TRBV28 TRBD1 TGTGCCAGCAGTCCCCTCACTGGGACAGGGGGTCAGCCCCAGCATTTT CASSPLTGTGGQPQHF
TRBJ1-6 . TRBV7-8 . TGTGCCAGCAGCTCGGGGGGAAATTCACCCCTCCACTTT CASSSGGNSPLHF
TRBJ1-5 few TRBV12-1 . TGTGCCAGCAGCACCTGGACACGCAGCAATCAGCCCCAGCATTTT CASSTWTRSNQPQHF
TRBJ1-2 few TRBV6-5 . TGTGCCAGCAGTTACGCCCCCGCTAAACTCTATGGCTACACCTTC CASSYAPAKLYGYTF
TRBJ2-3 . TRBV10-3 TRBD1 TGTGCCATCAGTGAGTCACGAGACAGGGACACAGATACGCAGTATTTT CAISESRDRDTDTQYF
TRBJ1-2 . TRBV14 TRBD1 TGTGCCAGCAGCCAACGGACAGGCCCCTATGGCTACACCTTC CASSQRTGPYGYTF
TRBJ2-3 . TRBV30 TRBD2 TGTGCCTGGAGGGGGGGCGGGAGGTCTCTTGATACGCAGTATTTT CAWRGGGRSLDTQYF
TRBJ2-1 . TRBV11-2 . TGTGCCAGCAGCTTAGGGCGAGCGCTGGCCTACAATGAGCAGTTCTTC CASSLGRALAYNEQFF
TRBJ1-2 . TRBV9 TRBD1 TGTGCCAGCAGCGCCCCGACAGGGGGGAATGGCTACACCTTC CASSAPTGGNGYTF
TRBJ2-3 . TRBV28 . TGTGCCAGTCTGAAGCGGGCCCTAACAGATACGCAGTATTTT CASLKRALTDTQYF
TRBJ1-3 . TRBV4-3 TRBD1 TGCGCCAGCAGCCAAGGGACAGGGGGGTATGGAAACACCATATATTTT CASSQGTGGYGNTIYF
TRBJ2-7 . TRBV28 TRBD1 TGTGCCAGCAGTTTCAGGGACAGGGTCTACGAGCAGTACTTC CASSFRDRVYEQYF
TRBJ2-7 . TRBV28 . TGTGCCAGCAGTAGGGGAAGCTCCTACGAGCAGTACTTC CASSRGSSYEQYF
TRBJ2-1 . TRBV5-4 . TGTGCCAGCAGCTTTGGCAGAAACAATGAGCAGTTCTTC CASSFGRNNEQFF
TRBJ2-3 . TRBV10-3 . TGTGCCATCAGTGACTACCGCTCTAGCGAAAATACGCAGTATTTT CAISDYRSSENTQYF
TRBJ1-1 . TRBV5-1 TRBD1 TGCGCCAGCAGCTTGCAGGGGGCAAAAGCTGAAGCTTTCTTT CASSLQGAKAEAFF
TRBJ2-1 . TRBV11-3 TRBD2 TGTGCCAGCAGCCGCGGGACTAGCGGGATTTACAATGAGCAGTTCTTC CASSRGTSGIYNEQFF